This T cell receptor beta chain was captured by sequencing in a study of OX40 agonist ivuxolimab in advanced cancers. As for the study in general: Dosing consisted of intravenous ivuxolimab at 0.01 to 10 mg/kg every 2 weeks.

The repertoire was sequenced with immunoSEQ multiplex PCR; TCRdb's copy has only in-frame clones and lacks some. Of 40,000 to 45,000 clones listed, around four fifths were seen once; the top ten hold 2.6%. Germline assignment: CDR1 SNHLY and CDR2 FYNNEI. This CDR3 is 13 amino acids long. Trimming took 4 bases from V and 7 from J, leaving 13 bases between them. The rearrangement joins TRBV2 to TRBJ1-2; D is perhaps TRBD1 (5 bases). This receptor was obtained from an adult with an advanced solid tumor such as melanoma, head and neck, liver or kidney cancer. Sample: CD4+ or CD8+ T cells sorted from blood, taken in a trial of the OX40 agonist ivuxolimab. The CDR3 bases are TGTGCCAGCAGTGTGTCCAGGGAGGGTGGCTACACCTTC. It yields the protein CASSVSREGGYTF.